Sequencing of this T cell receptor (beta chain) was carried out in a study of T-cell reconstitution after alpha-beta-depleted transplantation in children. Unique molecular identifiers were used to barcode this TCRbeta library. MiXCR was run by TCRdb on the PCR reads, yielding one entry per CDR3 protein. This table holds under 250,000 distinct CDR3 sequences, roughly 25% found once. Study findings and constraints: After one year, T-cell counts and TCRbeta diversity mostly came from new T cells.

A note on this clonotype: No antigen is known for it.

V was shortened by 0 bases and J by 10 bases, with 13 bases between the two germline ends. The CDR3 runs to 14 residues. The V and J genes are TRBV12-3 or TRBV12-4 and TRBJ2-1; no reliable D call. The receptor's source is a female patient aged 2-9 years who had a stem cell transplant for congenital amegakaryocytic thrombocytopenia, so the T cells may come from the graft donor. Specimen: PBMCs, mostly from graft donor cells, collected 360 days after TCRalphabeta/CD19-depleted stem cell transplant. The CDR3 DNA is TGTGCCAGCAGTTTAGCGCTTGCGTACGGGGAGCAGTTCTTC. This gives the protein CASSLALAYGEQFF.